The 10 T cell receptor beta chains given below trace back to one sample, sequenced in a study of blood T cell repertoires in COVID-19. Here immunoSEQ multiplex PCR was the method, and the copy in TCRdb shows in-frame clones only, minus some. The repertoire has about 180,000 clones, 70% to 90% of them found once; the top ten carry 3.5% to 4.5%. The sample taken for sequencing was peripheral blood. These receptors came from a woman in her 30s with acute or convalescent COVID-19.

The V call is TRBV11-3, the J call TRBJ2-1; weak D call: TRBD1 (5 bases). Trimming pared 10 bases from V and 6 bases from J, leaving 10 bases between. Germline V gene data show CDR1 as SGHNT and CDR2 as YENEEA. The CDR3 loop spans 11 amino acids. The CDR3 loop is CAIQDINEQFF. CDR3 DNA sequence: TGTGCCATACAGGACATCAATGAGCAGTTCTTC.

The gene calls are TRBV28 and TRBJ1-3, with D perhaps matching TRBD1 (6 bases). Looked up from germline, CDR1 is MDHEN and CDR2 is SYDVKM. V lost 9 bases, J lost 3 bases, and 9 bases lay in between. The CDR3 contains 12 residues. The chain's CDR3 is CASQGNGNTIYF. CDR3 bases: TGTGCCAGTCAGGGGAATGGAAACACCATATATTTT.

The sample holds one count of this clone. The chain joins TRBV9 to TRBJ2-1; D uncertain. The V gene lost 7 bases and the J gene lost 2 bases, with 10 bases spanning the gap. The CDR3 runs to 13 residues. Germline assignment: CDR1 SGDLS and CDR2 YYNGEE. In DNA, the CDR3 is TGTGCCAGCTCCCAAGAGGCCTACAATGAGCAGTTCTTC. This gives the protein CASSQEAYNEQFF.

The V and J genes are TRBV5-1 and TRBJ1-2, with D unclear. The CDR3 has 16 residues. V was cut by 4 bases and J by 0 bases, with 16 bases left in between. CDR1 is SGHRS and CDR2 is YFSETQ in the germline V gene. CDR3 nucleotide sequence: TGCGCCAGCAGCCCTGCTGCTTTGGAGCCTAACTATGGCTACACCTTC. Encoded protein: CASSPAALEPNYGYTF.

This chain connects TRBV28 to TRBJ1-2; 7 bases agree with TRBD1. Trimming removed 9 bases from V and 5 bases from J; junction bases left unmatched: 9. The V gene's germline CDR1 is MDHEN and CDR2 SYDVKM. The CDR3 loop spans 13 amino acids. CDR3 residues: CASHRGLGYGYTF. The CDR3 bases are TGTGCCAGTCACAGGGGCTTAGGTTATGGCTACACCTTC.

This chain uses TRBV4-2 with TRBJ2-3; D gene ambiguous. The CDR3 has 12 amino acids. V lost 0 bases, J lost 5 bases, and 3 bases lay in between. In germline, CDR1 is LGHNA, CDR2 YNFKEQ. The CDR3 bases are TGTGCCAGCAGCCAAGAGAGAGATACGCAGTATTTT. Protein: CASSQERDTQYF.

This rearrangement joins TRBV6-2 or TRBV6-3 to TRBJ2-2; possibly TRBD2 for D (6 bases). The germline V and J ends were trimmed by 5 bases and 8 bases, with 18 bases remaining between them. This CDR3 spans 15 amino acids. Germline assignment: CDR1 MNHEY and CDR2 SVGEGT. The CDR3 DNA sequence: TGTGCCAGCAGTCACAGACCCCGGGACTTTGGGGAGCTGTTTTTT. Its protein product is CASSHRPRDFGELFF.

V and J are TRBV5-1 and TRBJ1-2, with 9 bases aligning to TRBD1. The length of the CDR3 is 15 residues. Germline lookup yields CDR1 SGHRS and CDR2 YFSETQ. V lost 4 bases to trimming and J lost 4 bases; unmatched junction nucleotides: 8. CDR3 region: CASSVAGTGLYGYTF. The CDR3 bases are TGCGCCAGCAGCGTGGCCGGGACAGGGCTCTATGGCTACACCTTC.

This chain joins TRBV10-3 and TRBJ2-1; D is possibly TRBD2 (6 bases). The germline CDR1 and CDR2 sequences are ENHRY and SYGVKD. The CDR3 is 16 amino acids. V lost 5 bases to trimming and J lost 0 bases, with 14 bases between them. CDR3 in DNA: TGTGCCATCAGTCCCGGGACTCCTAGCTCCTACAATGAGCAGTTCTTC. The encoded protein is CAISPGTPSSYNEQFF.

J is TRBJ2-7 and V is TRBV3-1 (or the pseudogene TRBV3-2), with 12 bases that match TRBD2. V shed 3 bases, J shed 1 base, and the junction held 1 base outside the gene matches. The CDR3 is 15 amino acids. Germline lookup yields CDR1 LGHDT and CDR2 YNNKEL (reference sequence). The CDR3 DNA reads as TGTGCCAGCAGCCAGGGACTAGCGGGTTCCTACGAGCAGTACTTC. Protein: CASSQGLAGSYEQYF.